The present T cell receptor beta chain was sequenced within a study of OX40 agonist ivuxolimab in advanced cancers. For the wider study: The costimulatory receptor OX40 (CD134) was targeted by ivuxolimab, a fully human IgG2 agonistic monoclonal antibody. Intravenous ivuxolimab was administered to patients every 2 weeks at six dose levels: 0.01, 0.1, 0.3, 1.5, 3 and 10 mg/kg. Of the roughly 52 patients in dose escalation, 19 had hepatocellular carcinoma, around 15 had melanoma, 9 had renal cell carcinoma and 9 had head and neck cancer. In the dose-escalation cohort, nearly 85% of patients were male, and the mean age was approximately 60 years with a range of about 23 to 79. Prior anti-PD-1, anti-PD-L1 or anti-CTLA-4 therapy was permitted, and checkpoint inhibitors had been received by roughly 42% of dose-escalation patients. Partial responses were achieved by three dose-escalation patients, of whom one had hepatocellular carcinoma and two had cutaneous melanoma. Peripheral TCRbeta sequencing aimed to test whether ivuxolimab altered TCR sequence diversity and caused clonal T-cell expansion. The paper reports the monotherapy dose-escalation portion (N of about 54 patients) of the phase I ivuxolimab trial.

This clone came up once. The antigen it recognizes is unknown. Base qualities are not provided; no much larger clone lies one nucleotide away. What the research found in general, with its limitations: Partial responders in the 0.1-3.0 mg/kg groups had among the lowest normalized peripheral clonal expansion, especially among CD8+ T cells. The antigen specificity of the peripheral T cells that underwent clonal expansion was not determined. After ivuxolimab, CD8+ T cells had more expanded clones than CD4+ T cells on average. Clonal expansion of both CD4+ and CD8+ blood T cells was observed from baseline to week 6 at doses 0.1 to 3.0 mg/kg. Low levels of normalized T-cell clonal expansion were also seen in some patients who did not respond.

For sequencing of the TCRbeta CDR3 region, genomic DNA was extracted from the sorted cells. The immunoSEQ Assay was used for sequencing of TCRbeta CDR3 regions. The source is immuneACCESS, and TCRdb retained only in-frame sequences with V and J called. Part of the clones is not carried over; for the studies checked, unresolved V genes explain less than half of this, and the remainder is unexplained. Counted in this sample were tens of thousands of clones; 70% to 90% of them appeared once. The ten most abundant clones make up under 0.4% of the sample. Patients with autoimmune disease history or receiving systemic immunosuppression were excluded from the trial. Peripheral blood for TCR sequencing was collected from all dose cohorts at baseline, on cycle 4 day 1, and on cycle 7 day 1. The samples were drawn from a first-in-human, open-label, multicenter phase I dose-escalation trial of ivuxolimab. The trial enrolled adults with locally advanced or metastatic head and neck squamous cell, hepatocellular, melanoma or renal cell carcinoma. CD4+ and CD8+ T cells were sorted separately from peripheral blood before TCR sequencing.

The CDR3 runs 15 residues from the cysteine to the phenylalanine. The sequence is cut down to CDR3 DNA, 45 bases in frame from base 1. Taken from the germline V gene, the CDR1 and CDR2 loops are MRHNA and SNTAGT. V and J are trimmed by 4 bases and 6 bases, and the gene matches miss 3 bases of the junction. The chain is encoded by TRBV6-4 joined to TRBJ1-6; a stretch of 10 junction bases matches TRBD1. The sequenced sample was CD4+ or CD8+ T cells sorted from blood, obtained in a trial of the OX40 agonist ivuxolimab. The source is an adult with an advanced solid tumor such as melanoma, head and neck, liver or kidney cancer. The CDR3 in this case is CASSGQGAGNSPLHF. The nucleotide sequence is given as TGTGCCAGCAGTGGACAGGGGGCTGGTAATTCACCCCTCCACTTT.